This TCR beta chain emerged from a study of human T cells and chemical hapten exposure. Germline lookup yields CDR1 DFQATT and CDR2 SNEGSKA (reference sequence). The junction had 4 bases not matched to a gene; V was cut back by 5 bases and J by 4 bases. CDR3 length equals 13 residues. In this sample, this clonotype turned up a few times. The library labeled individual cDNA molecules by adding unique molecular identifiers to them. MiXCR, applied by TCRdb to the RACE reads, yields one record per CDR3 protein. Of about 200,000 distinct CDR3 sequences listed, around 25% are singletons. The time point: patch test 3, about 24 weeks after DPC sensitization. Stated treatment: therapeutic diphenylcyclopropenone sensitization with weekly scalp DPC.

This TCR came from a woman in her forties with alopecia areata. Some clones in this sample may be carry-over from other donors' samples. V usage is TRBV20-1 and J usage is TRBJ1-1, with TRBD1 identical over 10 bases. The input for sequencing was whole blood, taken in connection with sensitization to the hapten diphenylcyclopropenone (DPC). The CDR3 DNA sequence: TGCAGTGCTTGGGGACAGGGGATCACTGAAGCTTTCTTT. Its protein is CSAWGQGITEAFF.